Sequencing of this T cell receptor beta chain was carried out in a study of graft-versus-host responses after intestinal transplantation. Background on the study: All recipients were transplanted with multivisceral, liver-intestinal, or isolated intestinal grafts. The study's findings and limits: Recipient marrow held GvH clones, some first seen in ileum or blood. In patients with graft-donor T cell macrochimerism, allograft graft-versus-host to host-versus-graft clonal ratios were high.

The V and J ends lost 6 bases and 16 bases, in that order; junction bases with no gene match: 14. In germline, CDR1 is SGHDN, CDR2 FVKESK. The CDR3 has 14 amino acids. Method: immunoSEQ multiplex PCR; TCRdb's copy keeps in-frame clones and lacks some. Of about 130,000 clones in the sample, around nine tenths are singletons; the top ten hold over 0.15%. Worth noting for this clone: Its target is unknown.

The genes are TRBV14 and TRBJ1-6, with TRBD1 matching over 8 bases. This sequence was found in a human donor who received an intestinal transplant. Sequenced here: unstimulated CD4+ T cells sorted from spleen or lymph node cells, sampled before intestinal transplant. The CDR3 protein is CASRTTGVTSPLHF. In DNA, the CDR3 is TGTGCCAGCAGGACGACAGGGGTTACGTCCCCACTCCACTTT. The whole variable domain, filled in from reference TRBV14 and TRBJ1-6, reads EAGVTQFPSHSVIEKGQTVTLRCDPISGHDNLYWYRRVMGKEIKFLLHFVKESKQDESGMPNNRFLAERTGGTYSTLKVQPAELEDSGVYFCASRTTGVTSPLHFGNGTRLTVT.